This is a list of T cell receptor beta chains from one sample in a study of CD8 T cells in ankylosing spondylitis. TCRdb called the 5' RACE reads again in MiXCR, with one record for every CDR3 protein. The top ten hold 0.95% to 1.1% of the sample, which has approximately 440,000 distinct CDR3 sequences, more than 15% seen once. Sequencing was performed on blood, either unsorted or a sorted T cell fraction (not recorded which). Receptor source: a male donor with ankylosing spondylitis. Both conserved end residues are part of each CDR3. D genes are given only for firm matches. Not all rows give a size; the values are once, few, many and, for expanded clones, a class.

DNA	CDR3	V	J	D	size
TGCAGTGCAGAAGCCCCGGGACTAGCGGGGGAGACCCAGTACTTC	CSAEAPGLAGETQYF	TRBV20-1	TRBJ2-5	TRBD2	few
TGTGCCACCAGCAGAGGGGGCACAGGGGGCCATGAAAAACTGTTTTTT	CATSRGGTGGHEKLFF	TRBV15	TRBJ1-4	TRBD1	many
TGTGCCTGGATAACTCTCCGCGGACTGAACACTGAAGCTTTCTTT	CAWITLRGLNTEAFF	TRBV30	TRBJ1-1	-	-
TGTGCCACCAGCAGAGATCGGAGCGAAGATACGCAGTATTTT	CATSRDRSEDTQYF	TRBV15	TRBJ2-3	-	few
TGTGCCAGCAGTTCGGCCGGGAGGGTTGGCACAGATACGCAGTATTTT	CASSSAGRVGTDTQYF	TRBV12-3/TRBV12-4	TRBJ2-3	TRBD2	many
TGCGCCAGCAGCTTGTTTCAAGGACCCGATGAAAAACTGTTTTTT	CASSLFQGPDEKLFF	TRBV5-1	TRBJ1-4	-	many
TGTGCCAGCAGCCGACTAGCGCGATCCACAGATACGCAGTATTTT	CASSRLARSTDTQYF	TRBV7-3	TRBJ2-3	TRBD2	-
TGTGCCAGCACCCGGGGGGGCCACACCTTC	CASTRGGHTF	TRBV2	TRBJ1-2	-	once
TGTGCCAGCTCACCGGACGTGCTTTATTCACCCCTCCACTTT	CASSPDVLYSPLHF	TRBV18	TRBJ1-6	-	-
TGTGCCAGCAGCTCATACAGGGATACGCAGTATTTT	CASSSYRDTQYF	TRBV7-2	TRBJ2-3	-	-
TGTGCCAGCAGGACCGGGACAGAGGCGAACACTGAAGCTTTCTTT	CASRTGTEANTEAFF	TRBV6-1	TRBJ1-1	TRBD1	-
TGTGCCAGTAGTATAGTCACGGTGGGGCTGAACACTGAAGCTTTCTTT	CASSIVTVGLNTEAFF	TRBV19	TRBJ1-1	-	-
TGTGCCACAGAGGGGTTTGAGACCCAGTACTTC	CATEGFETQYF	TRBV7-9	TRBJ2-5	-	-
TGTGCCAGCAGCACCGCAGGGCCCGAGCAGTACTTC	CASSTAGPEQYF	TRBV7-9	TRBJ2-7	-	-
TGTGCCAGCAGCCCCGTCTCCGCGAACACTGAAGCTTTCTTT	CASSPVSANTEAFF	TRBV6-1	TRBJ1-1	-	few